This T cell receptor (beta chain) was observed in a study of cytomegalovirus exposure and HLA in healthy donors. Study-level points and caveats: Among TCR beta chains, those listed as cytomegalovirus-associated numbered around 180.

With 60 Vbeta and 13 Jbeta primers, the PCR was carried out. The table came from immunoSEQ multiplex PCR; TCRdb's copy has only in-frame clones and leaves some out. Here the sample spans roughly 100,000 clones, roughly three quarters being singletons. Germline assignment: CDR1 LGHNA and CDR2 YNFKEQ. The V gene end was trimmed by 6 bases and the J gene end by 2 bases; junction bases not matched to a gene: 7. The CDR3 is made up of 16 amino acids. Note on this clone: Its cognate antigen is unknown.

The sequence was collected from a male donor in good health and CMV-seronegative. The sequenced material came from PBMCs. This sequence joins TRBV4-2 and TRBJ2-3; 11 bases are shared with TRBD2. The CDR3 nucleotides are TGTGCCAGCAGATACTTGACTAGCGGGATCACAGATACGCAGTATTTT. Translated: CASRYLTSGITDTQYF.